The source of this T cell receptor beta chain is a study of naive and memory T cell subsets. The study's findings and limits: Gini index rose across naive, CM, EM and EMRA in CD4 and CD8. Naive repertoires, especially CD8, held a few larger clonotypes, possibly memory cells re-expressing CD45RA. Over 90% of naive TCR sequences appeared only once, unlike memory subsets. Activation and differentiation may alter RNA-based TCR counts.

With regard to this clonotype: Antigen specificity is unknown.

Two oligonucleotides, mixed equimolar, formed the beta constant-region primer covering TRBC1 and TRBC2. The ligated cDNA underwent four PCR rounds using SP2 and nested alpha and beta constant-region primers. One entry per CDR3 protein, called by TCRdb with MiXCR from the UMI-ligation and nested PCR reads. The table has over 110,000 distinct CDR3 sequences, 15% to 20% seen once; the top ten hold around 0.63%. Four subsets defined by CD45RA and CD27 were sorted after CD3, CD4, CD8 and live/dead staining. This CDR3 spans 17 amino acids. V shed 4 bases and J 5 bases; nucleotides not matched to a gene: 12. The germline gives CDR1 MGHRA, CDR2 YSYEKL.

The sequenced sample was naive CD8+ T cells from blood. The source of this sequence is a human donor in good health. The chain combines TRBV4-1 with TRBJ2-2; 8 nucleotides line up with TRBD2. CDR3 in DNA: TGCGCCAGCAGCCCCAGGAGGAGCGGGAGAGGAACCGGGGAGCTGTTTTTT. Translated, it gives CASSPRRSGRGTGELFF.